These 18 T cell receptor beta chains were all obtained from the same sample, sequenced in a study of vaccination and CD4 T cells after COVID-19. Researchers used the Oncomine TCR Beta short-read assay to sequence DNA from cultured CD4+ T cells. TCRdb re-called the PCR reads through MiXCR, storing one row per CDR3 protein. The sample has approximately 27,000 distinct CDR3 sequences, roughly a third seen once; the top ten hold roughly 3.5%. Stated time point: late sampling 161 to 241 days after vaccination in three convalescent patients. Treatment of the sample: roughly ten-day PBMC culture with coronavirus spike peptide pools or control peptides (ViraFEST assay). No antigens are known for them. The sample consisted of CD4+ T cells from blood, cultured in vitro, taken about 7 months after SARS-CoV-2 vaccination. The receptor source for this set is a human donor who had recovered from COVID-19.

The chain combines TRBV11-2 with TRBJ2-3; D gene ambiguous. Germline V gene data show CDR1 as SGHAT and CDR2 as FQNNGV. V was cut by 5 bases and J by 2 bases, with 8 bases left in between. This CDR3 spans 13 amino acids. The CDR3 nucleotides read TGTGCCAGCAGCCCTCGACCCACAGATACGCAGTATTTT. Translating it yields CASSPRPTDTQYF. Combining the CDR3 with reference TRBV11-2 and TRBJ2-3 gives the whole variable domain EAGVAQSPRYKIIEKRQSVAFWCNPISGHATLYWYQQILGQGPKLLIQFQNNGVVDDSQLPKDRFSAERLKGVDSTLKIQPAKLEDSAVYLCASSPRPTDTQYFGPGTRLTVL.

This chain joins TRBV24-1 and TRBJ2-2, with TRBD2 identical over 12 bases. Germline trimming cut 9 bases from V and 5 bases from J; bases unmatched to any gene: 9. Germline CDR1 and CDR2: KGHDR and SFDVKD. There are 16 residues in the CDR3. The CDR3 loop is CATETSGSLRTGELFF. CDR3 bases: TGTGCCACCGAGACTAGCGGGAGTCTGCGAACCGGGGAGCTGTTTTTT.

There are a few counts of this clonotype. The chain employs TRBV20-1 and TRBJ2-2, with a weak D call TRBD1 (6 bases). The V gene lost 7 bases and the J gene lost 0 bases, with 9 bases spanning the gap. This CDR3 contains 13 residues. CDR1 DFQATT and CDR2 SNEGSKA come from the germline V gene (reference sequence). Written as DNA, the CDR3 is TGCAGTGTTTACAGGGCGAACACCGGGGAGCTGTTTTTT. Residues: CSVYRANTGELFF.

By share, this clonotype counts as medium-sized. One junction end does not reproduce the germline sequence, and a read error may be involved. The genes are TRBV6-2 or TRBV6-3 and TRBJ2-5; D perhaps matches TRBD2 (5 bases). Germline V gene sequence: CDR1 MNHEY, CDR2 SVGEGT. CDR3 length: 15 residues. The CDR3: CASSYFREIREAQYF. In DNA form, the CDR3 reads TGTGCCAGCAGTTACTTCCGGGAAATAAGAGAGGCCCAGTACTTC.

The chain employs TRBV28 and TRBJ1-6; D gene uncertain. The CDR3 loop spans 14 amino acids. Germline V lookup: CDR1 MDHEN, CDR2 SYDVKM. V lost 8 bases and J lost 8, with 16 bases in between. The CDR3 here is CASGSTGWHSPLHF. In DNA form, the CDR3 reads TGTGCCAGCGGATCGACTGGGTGGCATTCACCCCTCCACTTT. Using reference TRBV28 and TRBJ1-6 for the parts outside the CDR3, the full variable domain is DVKVTQSSRYLVKRTGEKVFLECVQDMDHENMFWYRQDPGLGLRLIYFSYDVKMKEKGDIPEGYSVSREKKERFSLILESASTNQTSMYLCASGSTGWHSPLHFGNGTRLTVT.

This clonotype was detected only a few times. The chain has TRBV7-2 and TRBJ2-7; TRBD1 might be the D (6 bases). The germline gives CDR1 SGHTA, CDR2 FQGNSA. Trimming took off 3 bases at V and 7 bases at J, with 10 bases between the two ends. CDR3 length: 12 residues. CDR3 loop: CASSLTGREQYF. CDR3 bases: TGTGCCAGCAGCTTGACAGGAAGGGAGCAGTACTTC.

The chain has TRBV10-3 and TRBJ1-1; D may be TRBD1 (6 bases). Germline CDR1 and CDR2: ENHRY and SYGVKD. This CDR3 has 13 residues. V lost 6 bases and J 0 bases, leaving 8 bases between the germline ends. The CDR3 loop is CAISGQLNTEAFF. The CDR3 DNA reads TGTGCCATCAGCGGACAGTTGAACACTGAAGCTTTCTTT.

Here the CDR3 reads CSAFRGEETQYF. CDR3 sequence (DNA): TGCAGTGCTTTCAGGGGGGAAGAGACCCAGTACTTC. This chain uses TRBV20-1 with TRBJ2-5; a possible D gene is TRBD1 (7 bases). V gave up 5 bases and J gave up 3 bases, with 10 bases separating them. The CDR3 extends over 12 amino acids. Germline CDR1 reads DFQATT; CDR2 reads SNEGSKA (reference sequence).

The chain recombines TRBV28 with TRBJ2-5; the match to TRBD2 covers 9 bases. CDR3 length equals 20 residues. The junction had 17 bases not matched to a gene; V was cut back by 1 base and J by 2 bases. Per germline, CDR1 MDHEN and CDR2 SYDVKM. CDR3 region: CASSLYLLGGLAGRQETQYF. In DNA form, the CDR3 reads TGTGCCAGCAGTTTATACCTATTGGGGGGGCTAGCGGGGCGACAAGAGACCCAGTACTTC.

The chain uses TRBV4-1 and TRBJ1-1; 8 nucleotides line up with TRBD1. V dropped 0 bases and J dropped 3; count of bases not matched to a gene: 3. Germline CDR1 reads MGHRA; CDR2 reads YSYEKL. The CDR3 has 15 residues. The CDR3 spells CASSQEATGDTEAFF. The DNA of the CDR3 is TGCGCCAGCAGCCAAGAGGCGACAGGGGACACTGAAGCTTTCTTT.

The chain combines TRBV6-1 with TRBJ2-3; 7 nucleotides align to TRBD2. The germline V gene encodes CDR1 MNHNS and CDR2 SASEGT. The CDR3 runs 15 residues. Losses at the gene ends were 8 bases for V and 11 bases for J; bases not matched to a gene: 19. The CDR3: CASQDGLDAGGRQYF. The CDR3 DNA sequence: TGTGCCAGCCAAGACGGACTAGATGCGGGCGGACGGCAGTATTTT.

This clonotype has more than one count but fewer than ten. The rearrangement links TRBV19 to TRBJ1-2; D call uncertain. CDR1 is LNHDA and CDR2 is SQIVND in the germline V gene (reference sequence). V was pared by 3 bases and J by 7 bases, with 6 bases between. This CDR3 has 11 residues. The CDR3 sequence is CASSIRGGYTF. CDR3 nucleotide sequence: TGTGCCAGTAGTATTCGGGGTGGCTACACCTTC.

DNA of the CDR3: TGTGCCAGCAGCTTAGAGTCCGGGACAGGGGGCTACGAGCAGTACTTC. It is translated as CASSLESGTGGYEQYF. The chain joins TRBV7-6 to TRBJ2-7; 11 bases agree with TRBD1. CDR3 length equals 16 residues. J gave up 3 bases and V 1 base, and 5 bases lay outside the gene matches. Germline V gives CDR1 SGHVS, CDR2 FNYEAQ.

This clonotype was seen more than once but under ten times. The J gene is TRBJ2-3, the V gene TRBV28, with D possibly being TRBD1 (5 bases). Between the trimmed V and J ends, which lost 4 bases and 5 bases, there was a span of 22 bases. Germline CDR1 MDHEN, CDR2 SYDVKM. There are 17 residues in the CDR3. The CDR3 sequence is CASSSMASPGRRDTQYF. The CDR3 DNA is TGTGCCAGCAGTTCAATGGCTAGTCCAGGGCGGAGAGATACGCAGTATTTT. Based on the CDR3 plus reference TRBV28 and TRBJ2-3, the full variable domain is DVKVTQSSRYLVKRTGEKVFLECVQDMDHENMFWYRQDPGLGLRLIYFSYDVKMKEKGDIPEGYSVSREKKERFSLILESASTNQTSMYLCASSSMASPGRRDTQYFGPGTRLTVL.

This clonotype was seen more than once but under ten times. The chain is built from TRBV10-3 and TRBJ1-5; D unclear. Deletions cut 6 bases from V and 7 bases from J, with 10 bases between. The CDR3 totals 12 residues. Germline V gene sequence: CDR1 ENHRY, CDR2 SYGVKD. CDR3 nucleotide sequence: TGTGCCATCAGCGAAGGTGGACAGCCCCAGCATTTT. It yields the protein CAISEGGQPQHF.

The chain combines TRBV30 with TRBJ1-6; no clear D. The CDR3 is made up of 14 amino acids. Germline V CDR1 and CDR2: GTSNPN, SVGIG (reference sequence). V was pared by 0 bases and J by 7 bases, with 10 bases between. This CDR3 reads CAWSVNPANSPLHF. The CDR3 nucleotides are TGTGCCTGGAGTGTAAATCCTGCAAATTCACCCCTCCACTTT. The variable domain in full, with the rest retrieved from reference TRBV30 and TRBJ1-6, is SQTIHQWPATLVQPVGSPLSLECTVEGTSNPNLYWYRQAAGRGLQLLFYSVGIGQISSEVPQNLSASRPQDRQFILSSKKLLLSDSGFYLCAWSVNPANSPLHFGNGTRLTVT.

The chain links TRBV19 to TRBJ2-1; D remains ambiguous. The germline gives CDR1 LNHDA, CDR2 SQIVND (reference sequence). V lost 5 bases, J lost 6 bases, and 20 bases lay in between. The CDR3 contains 16 residues. The CDR3 spells CASSDGRLVWGNEQFF. The CDR3 coding sequence is TGTGCCAGTAGTGACGGTCGCTTAGTATGGGGCAATGAGCAGTTCTTC.

The rearrangement links TRBV28 to TRBJ2-6; no reliable D call. Germline V gene sequence: CDR1 MDHEN, CDR2 SYDVKM. This CDR3 has 15 amino acids. Between the trimmed V and J ends, which lost 5 bases and 0 bases, there was a span of 8 bases. This chain's CDR3 is CASSRISSGANVLTF. The CDR3 DNA reads as TGTGCCAGCAGTAGAATTTCCTCTGGGGCCAACGTCCTGACTTTC.